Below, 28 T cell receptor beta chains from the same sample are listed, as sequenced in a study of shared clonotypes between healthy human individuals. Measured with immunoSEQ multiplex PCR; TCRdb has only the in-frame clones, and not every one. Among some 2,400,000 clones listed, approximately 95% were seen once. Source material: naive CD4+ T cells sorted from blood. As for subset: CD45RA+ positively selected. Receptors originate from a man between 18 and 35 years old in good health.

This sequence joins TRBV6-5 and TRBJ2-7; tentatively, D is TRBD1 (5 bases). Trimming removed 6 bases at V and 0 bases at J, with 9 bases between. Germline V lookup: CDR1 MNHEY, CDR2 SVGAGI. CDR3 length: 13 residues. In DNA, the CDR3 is TGTGCCAGCAGCCGACAGCCCTCCTACGAGCAGTACTTC. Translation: CASSRQPSYEQYF.

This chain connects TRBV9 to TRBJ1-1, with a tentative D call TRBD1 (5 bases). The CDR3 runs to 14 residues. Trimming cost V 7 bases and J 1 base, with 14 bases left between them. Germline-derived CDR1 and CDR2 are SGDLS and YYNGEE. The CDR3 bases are TGTGCCAGCTCAGGGCCCAAGGGGAACACTGAAGCTTTCTTT. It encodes CASSGPKGNTEAFF.

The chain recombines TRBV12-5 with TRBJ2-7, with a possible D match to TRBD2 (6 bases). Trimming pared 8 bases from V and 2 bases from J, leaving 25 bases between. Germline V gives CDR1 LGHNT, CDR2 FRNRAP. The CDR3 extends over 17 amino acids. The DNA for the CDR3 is TGTGCTAGTAGTAGCGGCAGGTCCTCGGATTTTGCCTACGAGCAGTACTTC. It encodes CASSSGRSSDFAYEQYF. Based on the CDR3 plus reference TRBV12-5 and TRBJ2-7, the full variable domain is DARVTQTPRHKVTEMGQEVTMRCQPILGHNTVFWYRQTMMQGLELLAYFRNRAPLDDSGMPKDRFSAEMPDATLATLKIQPSEPRDSAVYFCASSSGRSSDFAYEQYFGPGTRLTVT.

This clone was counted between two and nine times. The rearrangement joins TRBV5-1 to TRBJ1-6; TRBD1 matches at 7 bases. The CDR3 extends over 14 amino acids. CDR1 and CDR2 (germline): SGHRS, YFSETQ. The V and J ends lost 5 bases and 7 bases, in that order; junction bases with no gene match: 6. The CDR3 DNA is TGCGCCAGCAGTGGATCGACAGGGAATTCACCCCTCCACTTT. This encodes CASSGSTGNSPLHF.

CDR3 nucleotide sequence: TGTGCCAGCTCATCCAAGGATACGCAGTATTTT. Amino acid sequence: CASSSKDTQYF. The J gene is TRBJ2-3, the V gene TRBV18; D not certain. Germline V CDR1 and CDR2: KGHSH, LQKENI. Trimming removed 5 bases at V and 6 bases at J, with 6 bases between. CDR3 size: 11 residues.

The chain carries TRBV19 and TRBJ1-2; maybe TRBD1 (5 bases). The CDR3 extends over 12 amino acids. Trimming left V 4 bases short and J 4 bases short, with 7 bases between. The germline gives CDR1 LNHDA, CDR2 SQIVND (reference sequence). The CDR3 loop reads CASSRGGYGYTF. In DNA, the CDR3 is TGTGCCAGTAGTAGGGGGGGCTATGGCTACACCTTC. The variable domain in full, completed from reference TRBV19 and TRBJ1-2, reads DGGITQSPKYLFRKEGQNVTLSCEQNLNHDAMYWYRQDPGQGLRLIYYSQIVNDFQKGDIAEGYSVSREKKESFPLTVTSAQKNPTAFYLCASSRGGYGYTFGSGTRLTVV.

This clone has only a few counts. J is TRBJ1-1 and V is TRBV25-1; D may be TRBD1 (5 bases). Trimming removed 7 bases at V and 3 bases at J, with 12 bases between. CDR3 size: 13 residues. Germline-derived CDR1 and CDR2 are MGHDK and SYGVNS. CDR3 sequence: CASMEGSHTEAFF. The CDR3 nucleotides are TGTGCCAGCATGGAGGGGAGCCACACTGAAGCTTTCTTT. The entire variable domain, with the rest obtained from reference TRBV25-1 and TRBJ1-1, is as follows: EADIYQTPRYLVIGTGKKITLECSQTMGHDKMYWYQQDPGMELHLIHYSYGVNSTEKGDLSSESTVSRIRTEHFPLTLESARPSHTSQYLCASMEGSHTEAFFGQGTRLTVV.

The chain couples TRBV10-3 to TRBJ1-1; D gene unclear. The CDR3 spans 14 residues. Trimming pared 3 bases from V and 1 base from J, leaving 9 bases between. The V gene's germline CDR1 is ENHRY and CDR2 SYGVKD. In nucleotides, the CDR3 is TGTGCCATCAGTGAAAGGGATACGAACACTGAAGCTTTCTTT. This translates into CAISERDTNTEAFF.

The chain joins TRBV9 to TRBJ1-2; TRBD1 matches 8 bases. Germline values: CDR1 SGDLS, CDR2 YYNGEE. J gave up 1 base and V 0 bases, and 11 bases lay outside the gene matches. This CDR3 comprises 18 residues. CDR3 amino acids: CASSVAGFPDRDNYGYTF. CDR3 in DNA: TGTGCCAGCAGCGTAGCCGGTTTCCCGGACAGGGATAACTATGGCTACACCTTC.

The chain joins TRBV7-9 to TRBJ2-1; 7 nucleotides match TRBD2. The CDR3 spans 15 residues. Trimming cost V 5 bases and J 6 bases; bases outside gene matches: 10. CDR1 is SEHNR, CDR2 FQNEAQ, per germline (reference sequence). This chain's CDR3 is CASSIMGGSPNEQFF. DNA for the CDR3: TGTGCCAGCAGCATAATGGGCGGGAGTCCCAATGAGCAGTTCTTC.

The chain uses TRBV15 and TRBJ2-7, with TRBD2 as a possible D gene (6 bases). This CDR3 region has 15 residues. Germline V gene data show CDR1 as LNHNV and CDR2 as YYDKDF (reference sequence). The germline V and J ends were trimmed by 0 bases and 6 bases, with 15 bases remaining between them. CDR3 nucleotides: TGTGCCACCAGCAGAGAAGGCGCGGGATTTAGCGAGCAGTACTTC. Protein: CATSREGAGFSEQYF.

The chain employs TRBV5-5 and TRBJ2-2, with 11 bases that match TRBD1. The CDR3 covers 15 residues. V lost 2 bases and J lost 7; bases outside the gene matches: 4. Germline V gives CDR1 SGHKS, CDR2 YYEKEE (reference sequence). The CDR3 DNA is TGTGCCAGCAGCTTAGGACAGGGGGCTATCGGGGAGCTGTTTTTT. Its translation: CASSLGQGAIGELFF.

The CDR3 here is CASSYSPPMAAGGYTF. Here the CDR3 DNA reads TGTGCCAGCAGTTACTCTCCCCCAATGGCAGCCGGAGGCTACACCTTC. V and J are TRBV6-5 and TRBJ1-2; D remains unclear. Germline V gene sequence: CDR1 MNHEY, CDR2 SVGAGI. V was shortened by 0 bases and J by 8 bases, with 19 bases between the two germline ends. CDR3 size: 16 residues.

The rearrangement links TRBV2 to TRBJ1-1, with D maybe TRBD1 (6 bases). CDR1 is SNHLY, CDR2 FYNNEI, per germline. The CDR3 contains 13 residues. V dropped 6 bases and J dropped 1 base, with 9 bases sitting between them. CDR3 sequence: CASSGQWNTEAFF. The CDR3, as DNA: TGTGCCAGCAGCGGACAGTGGAACACTGAAGCTTTCTTT.

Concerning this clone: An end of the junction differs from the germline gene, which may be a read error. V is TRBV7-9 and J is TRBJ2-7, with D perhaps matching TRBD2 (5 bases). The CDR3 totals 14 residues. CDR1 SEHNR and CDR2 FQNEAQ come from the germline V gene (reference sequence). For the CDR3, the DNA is TGTGCCAGCAGCTACGGCCGCGCAGACGGGGAACGAGACTTC. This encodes CASSYGRADGERDF.

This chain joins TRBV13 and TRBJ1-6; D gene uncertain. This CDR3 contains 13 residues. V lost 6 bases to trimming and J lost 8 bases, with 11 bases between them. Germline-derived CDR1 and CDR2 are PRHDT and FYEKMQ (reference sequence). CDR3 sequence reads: CASSFGVDSPLHF. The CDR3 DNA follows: TGTGCCAGCAGTTTCGGCGTGGATTCACCCCTCCACTTT.

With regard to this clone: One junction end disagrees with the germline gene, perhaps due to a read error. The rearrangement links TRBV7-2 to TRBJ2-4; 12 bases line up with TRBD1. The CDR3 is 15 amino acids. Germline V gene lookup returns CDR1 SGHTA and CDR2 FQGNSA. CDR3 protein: CASSSSGTGGLWSVF. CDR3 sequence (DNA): TGTGCCAGCAGCTCTAGCGGGACAGGGGGCCTTTGGAGTGTCTTC.

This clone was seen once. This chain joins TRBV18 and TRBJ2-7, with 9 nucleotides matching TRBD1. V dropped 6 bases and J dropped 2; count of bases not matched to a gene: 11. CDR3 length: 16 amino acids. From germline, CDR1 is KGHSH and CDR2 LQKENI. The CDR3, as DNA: TGTGCCAGCTCCTCCCGGGACAGGGCGATTCCCTACGAGCAGTACTTC. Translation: CASSSRDRAIPYEQYF. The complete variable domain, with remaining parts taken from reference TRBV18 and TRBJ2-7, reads NAGVMQNPRHLVRRRGQEARLRCSPMKGHSHVYWYRQLPEEGLKFMVYLQKENIIDESGMPKERFSAEFPKEGPSILRIQQVVRGDSAAYFCASSSRDRAIPYEQYFGPGTRLTVT.

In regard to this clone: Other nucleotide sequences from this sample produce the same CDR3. In nucleotides, the CDR3 is TGTGCCAGCAGCGGACAGGGGAACGAGCAGTACTTC. This codes for CASSGQGNEQYF. The rearrangement links TRBV2 to TRBJ2-7, with 9 bases aligning to TRBD1. Germline CDR1 is SNHLY and CDR2 is FYNNEI. The CDR3 sequence is 12 residues long. V dropped 6 bases and J dropped 5; count of bases not matched to a gene: 2.

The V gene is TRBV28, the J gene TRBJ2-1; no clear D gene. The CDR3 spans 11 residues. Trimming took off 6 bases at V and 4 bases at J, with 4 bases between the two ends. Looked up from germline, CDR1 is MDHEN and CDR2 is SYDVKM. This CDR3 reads CASRNYNEQFF. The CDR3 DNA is TGTGCCAGCAGAAATTACAATGAGCAGTTCTTC.

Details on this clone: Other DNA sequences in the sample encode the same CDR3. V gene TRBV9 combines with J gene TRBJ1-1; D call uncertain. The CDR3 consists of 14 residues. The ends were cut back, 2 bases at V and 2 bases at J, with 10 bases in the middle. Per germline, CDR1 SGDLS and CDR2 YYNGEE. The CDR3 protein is CASSVTASNTEAFF. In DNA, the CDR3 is TGTGCCAGCAGCGTTACAGCCTCAAACACTGAAGCTTTCTTT.

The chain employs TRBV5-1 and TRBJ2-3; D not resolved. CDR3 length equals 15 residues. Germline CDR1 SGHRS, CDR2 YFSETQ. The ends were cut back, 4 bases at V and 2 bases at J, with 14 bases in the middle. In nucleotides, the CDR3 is TGCGCCAGCAGCAAGGCGGAACTTACCACAGATACGCAGTATTTT. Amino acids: CASSKAELTTDTQYF.

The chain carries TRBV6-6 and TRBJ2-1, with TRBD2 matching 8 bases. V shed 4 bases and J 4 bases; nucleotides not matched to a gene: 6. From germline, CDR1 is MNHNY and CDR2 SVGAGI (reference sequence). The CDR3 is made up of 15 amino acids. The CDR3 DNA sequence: TGTGCCAGCAGTTTTTTCGGGGGGGTTTACAATGAGCAGTTCTTC. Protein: CASSFFGGVYNEQFF.

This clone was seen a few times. In nucleotides, the CDR3 is TGTGCCAGCAGCTTGGGCCCGGGCAGGGTTAATTCACCCCTCCACTTT. Its protein is CASSLGPGRVNSPLHF. The chain carries TRBV5-5 and TRBJ1-6, with a tentative D call TRBD1 (5 bases). CDR3 size: 16 residues. Germline V gene data show CDR1 as SGHKS and CDR2 as YYEKEE (reference sequence). The V and J ends lost 0 bases and 6 bases respectively, with 13 bases between them.

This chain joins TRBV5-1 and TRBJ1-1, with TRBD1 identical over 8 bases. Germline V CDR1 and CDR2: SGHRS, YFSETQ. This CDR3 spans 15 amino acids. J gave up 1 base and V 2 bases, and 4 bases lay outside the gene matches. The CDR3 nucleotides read TGCGCCAGCAGCTTCGACAGGGGTGGGAACACTGAAGCTTTCTTT. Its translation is CASSFDRGGNTEAFF.

The CDR3 bases are TGCGCCAGCAGTCGCGGGACGGGAGTAGTGTACGAGCAGTACTTC. This codes for CASSRGTGVVYEQYF. The chain employs TRBV4-1 and TRBJ2-7; possibly TRBD2 for D (6 bases). V lost 6 bases and J lost 4, with 19 bases in between. The germline V gene encodes CDR1 MGHRA and CDR2 YSYEKL. This CDR3 region has 15 residues.

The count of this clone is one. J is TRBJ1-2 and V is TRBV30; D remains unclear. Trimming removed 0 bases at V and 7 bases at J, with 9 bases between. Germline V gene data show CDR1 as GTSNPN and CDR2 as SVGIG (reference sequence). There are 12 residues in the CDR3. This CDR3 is CAWSVRGFGYTF. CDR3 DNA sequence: TGTGCCTGGAGTGTACGTGGTTTTGGCTACACCTTC.

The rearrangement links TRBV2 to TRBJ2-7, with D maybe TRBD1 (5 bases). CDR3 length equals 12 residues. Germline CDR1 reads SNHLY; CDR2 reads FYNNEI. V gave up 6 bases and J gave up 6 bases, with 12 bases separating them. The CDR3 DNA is TGTGCCAGCAGGGGGCTAGAACCCGAGCAGTACTTC. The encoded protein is CASRGLEPEQYF.